This is a list of T cell receptor beta chains from one sample in a study of blood T cell repertoires in COVID-19. Assay used: immunoSEQ multiplex PCR; TCRdb lists only in-frame clones, some missing. The sample has over 120,000 clones, around 73% seen once. The sequenced material came from peripheral blood. The receptors derive from a woman in her forties or fifties with active or convalescent COVID-19. Both conserved end residues are part of each CDR3. D genes are given only for firm matches. Only some rows state a clone size, as once, few, many or a class for expanded clones.

TRBJ2-5,-,TRBD1,TRBV24-1,TGTGCCACCAGTGACCCTGCGGACAGGGGGCAAGAGACCCAGTACTTC,CATSDPADRGQETQYF
TRBJ1-2,-,TRBD1,TRBV7-2,TGTGCCAGCAGCCCCGGGACAGGAGTCCTCTATGGCTACACCTTC,CASSPGTGVLYGYTF
TRBJ1-4,-,TRBD1,TRBV2,TGTGCCAGCAGGGAAAACAGGGGAGCTAATGAAAAACTGTTTTTT,CASRENRGANEKLFF
TRBJ1-2,-,TRBD1,TRBV5-1,TGCGCCAGCAGCTTTACAGGGGACTATGGCTACACCTTC,CASSFTGDYGYTF
TRBJ2-3,once,-,TRBV25-1,TGTGCCAGCAGTGAATGGGGCCGAATACCCACAGATACGCAGTATTTT,CASSEWGRIPTDTQYF
TRBJ2-7,-,-,TRBV9,TGTGCCAGCAGCGTAGATCCCAGTTTCTACGAGCAGTACTTC,CASSVDPSFYEQYF
TRBJ2-1,-,-,TRBV7-8,TGTGCCAGCAGCGTCAGGTCGGCATACAATGAGCAGTTCTTC,CASSVRSAYNEQFF
TRBJ2-2,-,TRBD2,TRBV18,TGTGCCAGCTCACCGGGACTAGCGGGCGGGGAGCTGTTTTTT,CASSPGLAGGELFF
TRBJ1-4,-,-,TRBV19,TGTGCCAGTACCCGCAGGGAAACTAATGAAAAACTGTTTTTT,CASTRRETNEKLFF
TRBJ1-1,-,-,TRBV30,TGTGCCTGGAGTTGGTCCGGGGAGAACACTGAAGCTTTCTTT,CAWSWSGENTEAFF
TRBJ1-2,once,-,TRBV11-2,TGTGCCAGCAGATGGGGGGGAGGCTACACCTTC,CASRWGGGYTF
TRBJ1-1,-,TRBD1,TRBV10-3,TGTGCCATCAGTGAGTTGGGGACAGGGACTGAAGCTTTCTTT,CAISELGTGTEAFF
TRBJ2-7,-,-,TRBV6-2/TRBV6-3,TGTGCCAGCAGTCCCAGCGGAGCCGAGCAGTACTTC,CASSPSGAEQYF
TRBJ1-1,once,TRBD1,TRBV12-3/TRBV12-4,TGTGCCAGCAGTGTTATGGGACAGAAAGCTTTCTTT,CASSVMGQKAFF
TRBJ2-5,-,-,TRBV4-2,TGTGCCAGCAGCCAAGAGCGGGGTTACCAAGAGACCCAGTACTTC,CASSQERGYQETQYF
TRBJ1-3,-,-,TRBV4-3,TGCGCCAGCAGCCAAGCGGTAGAGGGGGACTCTGGAAACACCATATATTTT,CASSQAVEGDSGNTIYF
TRBJ2-3,-,-,TRBV2,TGTGCCAGCAGTGAACGGTGGGATACGCAGTATTTT,CASSERWDTQYF
TRBJ2-2,-,-,TRBV7-7,TGTGCTAGCAGCCTCGTGGGGGCGGCGGGCACCGGGGAGCTGTTTTTT,CASSLVGAAGTGELFF
TRBJ1-6,-,TRBD1,TRBV10-3,TGTGCCATCAGGTTTGGGACAGATAATTCACCCCTCCACTTT,CAIRFGTDNSPLHF
TRBJ2-1,-,-,TRBV28,TGTGCCAGCAGACGCCCGGGGGAAGGGTACAATGAGCAGTTCTTC,CASRRPGEGYNEQFF
TRBJ2-1,-,TRBD2,TRBV4-3,TGCGCCAGCAGCCAAGATTTCAGCGGGGGACCCTACAATGAGCAGTTCTTC,CASSQDFSGGPYNEQFF
TRBJ1-2,-,-,TRBV3-1/TRBV3-2,TGTGCCAGCAGGCTCTCGAGGGAACAAGGAGGCTATGGCTACACCTTC,CASRLSREQGGYGYTF
TRBJ2-7,few,TRBD1,TRBV6-6,TGTGCCAGCAGACCAGGGGGACCCTCCTACGAGCAGTACTTC,CASRPGGPSYEQYF
TRBJ1-4,-,TRBD1,TRBV5-1,TGCGCCAGCAGCCGACAGGGAGATGAAAAACTGTTTTTT,CASSRQGDEKLFF
TRBJ2-1,-,-,TRBV7-2,TGTGCCAGCAGCTTAGGGAGTGGGTCGGGTGAGCAGTTCTTC,CASSLGSGSGEQFF
TRBJ2-7,-,-,TRBV6-1,TGTGCCAGCAGTGAACCCAGATACGAGCAGTACTTC,CASSEPRYEQYF
TRBJ1-4,-,TRBD1,TRBV27,TGTGCCAGCAGGACCAACAGGGGTGGTGGTAATGAAAAACTGTTTTTT,CASRTNRGGGNEKLFF
TRBJ2-7,-,-,TRBV28,TGTGCCAGCAGTGGGGGGGGCGTTGGTGCGTACGAGCAGTACTTC,CASSGGGVGAYEQYF
TRBJ2-3,-,TRBD1,TRBV29-1,TGCAGCGTGGGACAGTCTAGCACAGATACGCAGTATTTT,CSVGQSSTDTQYF
TRBJ2-3,-,-,TRBV11-2,TGTGCCAGCAGCTTATATATGAGTGCGGCTAGCGCAGATACGCAGTATTTT,CASSLYMSAASADTQYF
TRBJ1-2,-,-,TRBV30,TGTGCCTGGAGTGTCGGGGACTATGGCTACACCTTC,CAWSVGDYGYTF
TRBJ1-1,-,-,TRBV6-6,TGTGCCAGCAGTTACAGGGCGGGGTCTGACACTGAAGCTTTCTTT,CASSYRAGSDTEAFF
TRBJ1-1,once,TRBD1,TRBV18,TGTGCCAGCTCAGGACAGGGACACACTGAAGCTTTCTTT,CASSGQGHTEAFF
TRBJ2-7,-,TRBD1,TRBV30,TGTGCCTGGAGTTTTAGGGGGACAGGGGGCCACGAGCAGTACTTC,CAWSFRGTGGHEQYF
TRBJ2-2,-,TRBD1,TRBV5-1,TGCGCCAGCAGCCAGGGGGCTGCCACCGGGGAGCTGTTTTTT,CASSQGAATGELFF
TRBJ1-4,-,-,TRBV2,TGTGCCAGCAGCTCGGGAGGGTCTAATGAAAAACTGTTTTTT,CASSSGGSNEKLFF
TRBJ1-1,-,-,TRBV19,TGTGCCAGTAGTATAGTTGGGGGGGAAGCTTTCTTT,CASSIVGGEAFF
TRBJ2-7,few,TRBD2,TRBV7-2,TGTGCCAGCAGCAAGAGGAGCGGGATAACTAGTAGGGCCTACGAGCAGTACTTC,CASSKRSGITSRAYEQYF
TRBJ1-4,-,-,TRBV7-8,TGTGCCAGCAGCTTCCAGTCTAATGAAAAACTGTTTTTT,CASSFQSNEKLFF
TRBJ2-2,-,-,TRBV4-3,TGCGCCAGCAGCCAAGTCTCGTCCGGGGAGCTGTTTTTT,CASSQVSSGELFF
TRBJ2-5,-,TRBD2,TRBV9,TGTGCCAGTTCGGGCAGCGGGAGCGGGGAGACCCAGTACTTC,CASSGSGSGETQYF
TRBJ2-2,-,-,TRBV5-6,TGTGCCAGCACCCTGGGGGGGGCATGGACCGGGGAGCTGTTTTTT,CASTLGGAWTGELFF
TRBJ1-5,once,TRBD1,TRBV7-4,TGTGCCAGCAGAGGGAAGGACAGGGGGCGTCTGGGCAATCAGCCCCAGCATTTT,CASRGKDRGRLGNQPQHF